This T cell receptor (beta chain) was retrieved from a study of early T cells in non-severe SARS-CoV-2 infection. Study background: The chains were unpaired, and the sequenced material was bulk RNA from unsorted whole blood. Study results and limitations: Private and CD4 specificities were missed by VDJdb matching, which favored anti-spike CD8 responses.

Germline CDR1 reads SGHAT; CDR2 reads FQNNGV. The CDR3 runs to 12 residues. V dropped 5 bases and J dropped 8 bases, with 10 bases sitting between them. Individual cDNA molecules carried attached unique molecular identifiers. TCRdb re-called the 5' RACE reads through MiXCR, storing one row per CDR3 protein. The sample holds some 40,000 distinct CDR3 sequences; 5% to 6.5% are singletons and the top ten take about 5.7%. This clonotype showed up many times. What it binds is not known. The TCR comes from an adult who was a healthcare worker with PCR-confirmed SARS-CoV-2 infection or an uninfected control (not recorded which). The J gene is TRBJ2-1, the V gene TRBV11-2; the D is unclear. This material consisted of whole blood, taken at baseline. DNA for the CDR3: TGTGCCAGCAGCGGAAGTTTCCATGAGCAGTTCTTC. It specifies CASSGSFHEQFF.